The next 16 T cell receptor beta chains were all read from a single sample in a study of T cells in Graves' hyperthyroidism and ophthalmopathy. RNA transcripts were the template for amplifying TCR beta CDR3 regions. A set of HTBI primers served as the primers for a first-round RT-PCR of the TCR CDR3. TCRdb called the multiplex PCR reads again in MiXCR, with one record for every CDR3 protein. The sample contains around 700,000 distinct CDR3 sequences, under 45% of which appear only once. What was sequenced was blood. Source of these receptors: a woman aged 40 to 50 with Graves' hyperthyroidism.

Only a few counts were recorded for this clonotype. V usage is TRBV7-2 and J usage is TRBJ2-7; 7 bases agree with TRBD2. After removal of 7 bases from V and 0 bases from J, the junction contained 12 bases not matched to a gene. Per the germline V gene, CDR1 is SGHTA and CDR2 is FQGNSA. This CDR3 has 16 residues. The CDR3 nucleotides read TGTGCCAGCACCCCGGCGGAGGCTAGCGGCTCCTACGAGCAGTACTTC. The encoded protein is CASTPAEASGSYEQYF.

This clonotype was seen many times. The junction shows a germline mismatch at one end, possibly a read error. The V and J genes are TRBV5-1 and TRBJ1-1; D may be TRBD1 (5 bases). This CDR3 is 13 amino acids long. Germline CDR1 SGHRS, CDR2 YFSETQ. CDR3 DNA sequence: TGTGCCAGCAGCCCAGGGAATTTCGCTGAAGCTTTCTTT. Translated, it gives CASSPGNFAEAFF.

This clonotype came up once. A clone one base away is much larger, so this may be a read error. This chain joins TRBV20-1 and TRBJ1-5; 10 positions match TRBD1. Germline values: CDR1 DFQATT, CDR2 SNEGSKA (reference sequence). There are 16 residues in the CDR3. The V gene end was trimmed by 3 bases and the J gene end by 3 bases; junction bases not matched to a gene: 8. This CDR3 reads CSARTGGWLNNQPQHF. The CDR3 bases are TGCAGTGCTAGGACAGGGGGCTGGTTAAACAATCAGCCCCAGCATTTT.

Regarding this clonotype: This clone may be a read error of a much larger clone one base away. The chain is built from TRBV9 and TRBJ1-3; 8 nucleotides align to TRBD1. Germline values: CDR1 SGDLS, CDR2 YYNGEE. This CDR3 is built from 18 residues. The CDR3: CASSVASADRGTGNAIYF. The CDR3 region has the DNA TGTGCCAGCAGCGTAGCTTCCGCCGACAGGGGTACTGGAAACGCCATATATTTT.

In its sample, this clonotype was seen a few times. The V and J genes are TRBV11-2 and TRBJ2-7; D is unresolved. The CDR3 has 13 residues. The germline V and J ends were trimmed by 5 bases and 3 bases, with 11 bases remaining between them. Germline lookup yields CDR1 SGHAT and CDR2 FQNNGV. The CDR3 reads CASSPAPIYEQYF. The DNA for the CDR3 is TGTGCCAGCAGCCCGGCGCCAATCTACGAGCAGTACTTC.

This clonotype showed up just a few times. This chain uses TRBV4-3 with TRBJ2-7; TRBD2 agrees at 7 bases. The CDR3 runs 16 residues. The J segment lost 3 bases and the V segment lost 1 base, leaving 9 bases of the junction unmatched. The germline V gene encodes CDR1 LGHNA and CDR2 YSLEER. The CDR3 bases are TGCGCCAGCAGCCAAGGATTGCGGGAGTTTTTCTACGAGCAGTACTTC. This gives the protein CASSQGLREFFYEQYF.

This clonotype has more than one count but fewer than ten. This chain's CDR3 is CASSETGQMSPAAQPQHF. CDR3 DNA sequence: TGTGCCAGCAGTGAAACCGGACAGATGTCCCCCGCGGCTCAGCCCCAGCATTTT. The chain employs TRBV19 and TRBJ1-5; a possible D gene is TRBD1 (6 bases). Trimming removed 9 bases at V and 6 bases at J, with 30 bases between. The germline CDR1 and CDR2 sequences are LNHDA and SQIVND (reference sequence). This CDR3 contains 18 residues.

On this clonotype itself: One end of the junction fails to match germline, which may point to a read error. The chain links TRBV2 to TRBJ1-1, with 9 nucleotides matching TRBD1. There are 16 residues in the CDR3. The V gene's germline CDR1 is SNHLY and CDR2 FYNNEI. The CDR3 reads CAGSTRTGVRNTEAFF. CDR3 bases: TGTGCCGGCAGTACGAGGACAGGGGTGAGGAACACTGAAGCTTTCTTT. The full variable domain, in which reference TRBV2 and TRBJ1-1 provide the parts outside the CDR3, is EPEVTQTPSHQVTQMGQEVILRCVPISNHLYFYWYRQILGQKVEFLVSFYNNEISEKSEIFDDQFSVERPDGSNFTLKIRSTKLEDSAMYFCAGSTRTGVRNTEAFFGQGTRLTVV.

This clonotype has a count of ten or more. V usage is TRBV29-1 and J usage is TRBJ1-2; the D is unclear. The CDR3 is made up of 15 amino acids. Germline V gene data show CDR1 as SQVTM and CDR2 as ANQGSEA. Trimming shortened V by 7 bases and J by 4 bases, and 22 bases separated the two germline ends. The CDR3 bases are TGCAGCGCCTTGGACGGAGGGAACGTAGGCTATGGCTACACCTTC. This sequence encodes CSALDGGNVGYGYTF. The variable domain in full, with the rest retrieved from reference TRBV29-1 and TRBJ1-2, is SAVISQKPSRDICQRGTSLTIQCQVDSQVTMMFWYRQQPGQSLTLIATANQGSEATYESGFVIDKFPISRPNLTFSTLTVSNMSPEDSSIYLCSALDGGNVGYGYTFGSGTRLTVV.

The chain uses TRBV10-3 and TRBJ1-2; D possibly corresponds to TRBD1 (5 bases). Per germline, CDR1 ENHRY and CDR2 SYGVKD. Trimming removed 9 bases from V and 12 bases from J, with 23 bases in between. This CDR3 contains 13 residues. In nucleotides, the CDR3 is TGTGCCATTAGCCCCCCCAGGGCCTCTGGAAACACCTTC. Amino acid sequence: CAISPPRASGNTF.

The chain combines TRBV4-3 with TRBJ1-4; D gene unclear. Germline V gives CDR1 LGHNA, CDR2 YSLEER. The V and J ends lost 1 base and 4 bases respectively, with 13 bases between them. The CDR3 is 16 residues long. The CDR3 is CASSQGMRHFNEKLFF. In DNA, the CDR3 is TGCGCCAGCAGCCAAGGAATGCGACACTTTAATGAAAAACTGTTTTTT.

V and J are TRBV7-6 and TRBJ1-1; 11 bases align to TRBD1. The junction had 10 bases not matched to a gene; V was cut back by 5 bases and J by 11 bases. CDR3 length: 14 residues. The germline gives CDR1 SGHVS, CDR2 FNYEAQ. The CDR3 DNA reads TGTGCCAGCAGCGAGGGTAGCGGGACAGGGGGTGCTTTCTTT. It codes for CASSEGSGTGGAFF.

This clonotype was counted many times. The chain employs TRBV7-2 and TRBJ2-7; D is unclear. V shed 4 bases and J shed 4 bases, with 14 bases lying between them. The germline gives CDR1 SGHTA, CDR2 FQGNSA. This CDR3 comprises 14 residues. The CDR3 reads CASSSQLEKYEQYF. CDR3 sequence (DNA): TGTGCCAGCAGCTCACAGTTAGAGAAATACGAGCAGTACTTC.

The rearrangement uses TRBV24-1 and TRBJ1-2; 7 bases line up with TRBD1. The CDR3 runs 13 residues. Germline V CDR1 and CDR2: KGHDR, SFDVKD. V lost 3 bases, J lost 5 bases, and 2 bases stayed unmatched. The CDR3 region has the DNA TGTGCCACCAGTGATGACAGGGCATATGGCTACACCTTC. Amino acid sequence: CATSDDRAYGYTF.

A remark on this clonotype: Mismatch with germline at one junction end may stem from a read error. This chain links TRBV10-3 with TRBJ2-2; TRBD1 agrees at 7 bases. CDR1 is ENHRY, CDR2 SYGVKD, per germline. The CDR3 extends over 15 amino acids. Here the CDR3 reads CASSKETGQIGELFF. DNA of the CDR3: TGTGCCAGCAGTAAAGAGACAGGGCAGATCGGGGAGCTGTTTTTT.

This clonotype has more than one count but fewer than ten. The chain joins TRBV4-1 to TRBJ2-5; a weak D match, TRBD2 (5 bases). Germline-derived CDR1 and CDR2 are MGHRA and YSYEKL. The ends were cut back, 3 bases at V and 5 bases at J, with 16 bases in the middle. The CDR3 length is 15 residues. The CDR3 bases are TGCGCCAGCAGCCAGAATCAGTGGGAGTGGGAGACCCAGTACTTC. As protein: CASSQNQWEWETQYF.